These 19 T cell receptor beta chains were all obtained from the same sample, sequenced in a study of T cell repertoires in cytomegalovirus infection. No antigen has been assigned to these receptors. TCRdb re-derived calls from the reads in MiXCR, one entry per CDR3 protein. The sample holds 650,000 to 900,000 distinct CDR3 sequences; over 25% are singletons and the top ten take 9.5% to 15%. The specimen comprised cultured CD8+ T cells from PBMCs, sampled from culture after CMV antigen stimulation. The receptors were gathered from a human donor in good health (CMV status not recorded). Some clones in this sample may be carry-over from other donors' samples.

This chain joins TRBV19 and TRBJ1-1, with a weak D call TRBD1 (5 bases). V dropped 3 bases and J dropped 1 base, with 12 bases sitting between them. The V gene's germline CDR1 is LNHDA and CDR2 SQIVND (reference sequence). The CDR3 sequence is 15 residues long. CDR3 sequence: CASSISRGPNTEAFF. DNA of the CDR3: TGTGCCAGTAGTATTTCGAGGGGACCGAACACTGAAGCTTTCTTT.

The chain joins TRBV28 to TRBJ1-1, with D possibly being TRBD1 (5 bases). Trimming shortened V by 6 bases and J by 4 bases, and 18 bases separated the two germline ends. Germline V CDR1 and CDR2: MDHEN, SYDVKM. The CDR3 has 15 residues. The CDR3 loop reads CASRELRVWGTEAFF. The CDR3 DNA sequence: TGTGCCAGCAGGGAACTCAGGGTTTGGGGCACTGAAGCTTTCTTT.

This chain links TRBV20-1 with TRBJ1-2; D is uncertain. Germline V CDR1 and CDR2: DFQATT, SNEGSKA (reference sequence). V lost 0 bases to trimming and J lost 2 bases, with 10 bases between them. This CDR3 region has 14 residues. CDR3: CSARDSTANYGYTF. CDR3 DNA: TGCAGTGCTAGAGATAGCACAGCCAACTATGGCTACACCTTC.

The genes are TRBV6-1 and TRBJ2-5; tentatively, D is TRBD2 (5 bases). CDR3 length equals 12 residues. The germline V gene encodes CDR1 MNHNS and CDR2 SASEGT. For the CDR3, the DNA is TGTGCTAGCCTAGCAATCCCAGAGACCCAGTACTTC. This translates into CASLAIPETQYF.

In this sample, this clonotype turned up a few times. This chain connects TRBV6-2 or TRBV6-3 to TRBJ2-7; TRBD2 is a possible D gene (5 bases). Trimming left V 0 bases short and J 4 bases short, with 7 bases between. The CDR3 runs to 13 residues. The V gene's germline CDR1 is MNHEY and CDR2 SVGEGT. This CDR3 reads CASSYSAGYEQYV. CDR3 nucleotide sequence: TGTGCCAGCAGTTACTCGGCGGGTTACGAGCAGTACGTC.

This clonotype turned up a few times. This chain joins TRBV7-6 and TRBJ2-3; 13 bases are a match to TRBD2. The CDR3 is 16 amino acids. Germline-derived CDR1 and CDR2 are SGHVS and FNYEAQ. V lost 1 base and J lost 14; bases outside the gene matches: 12. CDR3 residues: CASSLVRTSGGRPPYF. CDR3 nucleotides: TGTGCCAGCAGCTTAGTCAGGACTAGCGGGGGCCGCCCTCCGTATTTT.

This clonotype was observed a few times. The chain joins TRBV6-1 to TRBJ2-2; no reliable D call. Germline lookup yields CDR1 MNHNS and CDR2 SASEGT. The CDR3 runs 14 residues. Trimming cost V 3 bases and J 6 bases, with 11 bases left between them. The CDR3 reads CASSDLTVPGELFF. CDR3 coding DNA: TGTGCCAGCAGTGACCTAACGGTACCCGGGGAGCTGTTTTTT.

A few counts support this clonotype. The J gene is TRBJ1-1, the V gene TRBV7-9; D perhaps matches TRBD1 (5 bases). The CDR3 runs 14 residues. The germline V gene has CDR1 SEHNR and CDR2 FQNEAQ (reference sequence). Trimming took off 5 bases at V and 4 bases at J, with 14 bases between the two ends. As DNA, the CDR3 is TGTGCCAGCAGCCCCCAGGGACCGAGCACTGAAGCTTTCTTT. Protein sequence: CASSPQGPSTEAFF.

This clonotype was seen at least ten times. The chain combines TRBV12-3 or TRBV12-4 with TRBJ1-1; D remains ambiguous. V was pared by 0 bases and J by 2 bases, with 4 bases between. The CDR3 spans 13 residues. This chain's CDR3 is CASSLADNTEAFF. CDR3 nucleotides: TGTGCCAGCAGTTTAGCGGATAACACTGAAGCTTTCTTT.

This clonotype was detected a few times. V gene TRBV6-6 combines with J gene TRBJ1-5; D is possibly TRBD1 (6 bases). This CDR3 comprises 14 residues. CDR1 is MNHNY and CDR2 is SVGAGI in the germline V gene (reference sequence). The V end was cut by 11 bases, the J end by 4 bases, with 18 bases between. The CDR3 DNA is TGTGCCTGTAAACCGGGAGGGGGAAATCAGCCCCAGCATTTT. Translation gives CACKPGGGNQPQHF.

The V and J genes are TRBV6-2 or TRBV6-3 and TRBJ2-2; 7 nucleotides agree with TRBD2. The CDR3 extends over 16 amino acids. The V segment lost 4 bases and the J segment 5 bases; nucleotides outside the gene matches: 10. The germline V gene encodes CDR1 MNHEY and CDR2 SVGEGT. Here the CDR3 reads CASSSLGLVGTGELFF. Written as DNA, the CDR3 is TGTGCCAGCAGTTCCCTCGGACTAGTGGGTACCGGGGAGCTGTTTTTT.

Regarding this clonotype: One junction end disagrees with the germline gene, perhaps due to a read error. The gene calls are TRBV10-3 and TRBJ1-5; 7 bases match TRBD1. The germline V gene has CDR1 ENHRY and CDR2 SYGVKD. This CDR3 is built from 14 residues. As DNA, the CDR3 is TGTGCCATCTCCGACGGACAGGCCAATCGGCCCCAGCATTTT. It is translated as CAISDGQANRPQHF.

This clonotype was counted ten times or more. The chain uses TRBV6-5 and TRBJ2-6; D gene uncertain. V was pared by 4 bases and J by 0 bases, with 4 bases between. The CDR3 consists of 14 residues. The germline gives CDR1 MNHEY, CDR2 SVGAGI. The CDR3 region is CASSSYSGANVLTF. The CDR3 nucleotides are TGTGCCAGCAGTTCTTACTCTGGGGCCAACGTCCTGACTTTC.

The chain couples TRBV6-6 to TRBJ2-1, with D possibly matching TRBD1 (6 bases). CDR1 and CDR2 from the germline V gene are MNHNY and SVGAGI (reference sequence). This CDR3 comprises 17 residues. The V and J ends lost 2 bases and 0 bases respectively, with 14 bases between them. The CDR3 region has the DNA TGTGCCAGCAGTTACCCCTTAGGGACATACTCCTACAATGAGCAGTTCTTC. This sequence encodes CASSYPLGTYSYNEQFF.

This clonotype was recorded at least ten times. This chain joins TRBV7-9 and TRBJ1-1; the D gene is possibly TRBD1 (5 bases). V shed 0 bases and J shed 7 bases, with 18 bases lying between them. The CDR3 consists of 16 residues. Germline CDR1 is SEHNR and CDR2 is FQNEAQ (reference sequence). CDR3 loop: CASSLAPGLPRGEAFF. Written as DNA, the CDR3 is TGTGCCAGCAGCTTAGCGCCGGGGCTCCCTCGGGGTGAAGCTTTCTTT.

This clonotype was observed a handful of times. The rearrangement uses TRBV6-2 or TRBV6-3 and TRBJ2-7; D unresolved. Germline V lookup: CDR1 MNHEY, CDR2 SVGEGT. V shed 0 bases and J shed 5 bases, with 8 bases lying between them. This CDR3 comprises 13 residues. This chain's CDR3 is CASSYSMWNEQYV. The CDR3 nucleotides read TGTGCCAGCAGTTACTCGATGTGGAACGAGCAGTACGTC.

This clonotype has a handful of counts. This rearrangement joins TRBV27 to TRBJ1-5; no firm D call. The CDR3 covers 17 residues. Germline loops: CDR1 MNHEY, CDR2 SMNVEV (reference sequence). V was trimmed by 7 bases and J by 0 bases, leaving 19 bases between them. The chain's CDR3 is CASNPGFTAYSNQPQHF. CDR3 coding DNA: TGTGCCAGCAACCCGGGCTTCACGGCCTATAGCAATCAGCCCCAGCATTTT.

V usage is TRBV7-9 and J usage is TRBJ2-1, with D possibly TRBD1 on 5 matching bases. This CDR3 contains 12 residues. The germline V gene encodes CDR1 SEHNR and CDR2 FQNEAQ (reference sequence). V lost 4 bases, J lost 8 bases, and 9 bases lay in between. The CDR3 DNA reads as TGTGCCAGCAGCTCCAGGGTTTATGAGCAGTTCTTC. As protein: CASSSRVYEQFF.

This chain joins TRBV6-2 or TRBV6-3 and TRBJ2-3; D remains unclear. The V end lost 7 bases, the J end lost 7 bases, and 18 bases lay between the germline ends. This CDR3 contains 14 residues. Germline V gives CDR1 MNHEY, CDR2 SVGEGT. In nucleotides, the CDR3 is TGTGCCAGCACCATGTTAGGGCCTACCCATACGCAGTATTTT. It yields the protein CASTMLGPTHTQYF.